This TCR beta chain is drawn from a study of identical twins. V was pared by 0 bases and J by 0 bases, with 4 bases of the junction left unmatched. Per germline, CDR1 WNHNN and CDR2 SYGVQD (reference sequence). The CDR3 is made up of 16 amino acids. This clonotype was seen more than once but under ten times. TCRdb re-called the 5' RACE reads with MiXCR, one entry per CDR3 protein. The sample contains 350,000 to 600,000 distinct CDR3 sequences, about 14% of which appear only once. This sample also appeared in a second study, on yellow fever vaccine responses in identical twins.

The V call is TRBV10-1, the J call TRBJ2-7; 8 bases agree with TRBD1. The TCR comes from a woman between 18 and 29 years old in good health. The sequencing input was CD4+ T cells sorted from blood. The CDR3: CASSESRTGSSYEQYF. CDR3 sequence (DNA): TGCGCCAGCAGTGAGTCCCGGACAGGGAGCTCCTACGAGCAGTACTTC.